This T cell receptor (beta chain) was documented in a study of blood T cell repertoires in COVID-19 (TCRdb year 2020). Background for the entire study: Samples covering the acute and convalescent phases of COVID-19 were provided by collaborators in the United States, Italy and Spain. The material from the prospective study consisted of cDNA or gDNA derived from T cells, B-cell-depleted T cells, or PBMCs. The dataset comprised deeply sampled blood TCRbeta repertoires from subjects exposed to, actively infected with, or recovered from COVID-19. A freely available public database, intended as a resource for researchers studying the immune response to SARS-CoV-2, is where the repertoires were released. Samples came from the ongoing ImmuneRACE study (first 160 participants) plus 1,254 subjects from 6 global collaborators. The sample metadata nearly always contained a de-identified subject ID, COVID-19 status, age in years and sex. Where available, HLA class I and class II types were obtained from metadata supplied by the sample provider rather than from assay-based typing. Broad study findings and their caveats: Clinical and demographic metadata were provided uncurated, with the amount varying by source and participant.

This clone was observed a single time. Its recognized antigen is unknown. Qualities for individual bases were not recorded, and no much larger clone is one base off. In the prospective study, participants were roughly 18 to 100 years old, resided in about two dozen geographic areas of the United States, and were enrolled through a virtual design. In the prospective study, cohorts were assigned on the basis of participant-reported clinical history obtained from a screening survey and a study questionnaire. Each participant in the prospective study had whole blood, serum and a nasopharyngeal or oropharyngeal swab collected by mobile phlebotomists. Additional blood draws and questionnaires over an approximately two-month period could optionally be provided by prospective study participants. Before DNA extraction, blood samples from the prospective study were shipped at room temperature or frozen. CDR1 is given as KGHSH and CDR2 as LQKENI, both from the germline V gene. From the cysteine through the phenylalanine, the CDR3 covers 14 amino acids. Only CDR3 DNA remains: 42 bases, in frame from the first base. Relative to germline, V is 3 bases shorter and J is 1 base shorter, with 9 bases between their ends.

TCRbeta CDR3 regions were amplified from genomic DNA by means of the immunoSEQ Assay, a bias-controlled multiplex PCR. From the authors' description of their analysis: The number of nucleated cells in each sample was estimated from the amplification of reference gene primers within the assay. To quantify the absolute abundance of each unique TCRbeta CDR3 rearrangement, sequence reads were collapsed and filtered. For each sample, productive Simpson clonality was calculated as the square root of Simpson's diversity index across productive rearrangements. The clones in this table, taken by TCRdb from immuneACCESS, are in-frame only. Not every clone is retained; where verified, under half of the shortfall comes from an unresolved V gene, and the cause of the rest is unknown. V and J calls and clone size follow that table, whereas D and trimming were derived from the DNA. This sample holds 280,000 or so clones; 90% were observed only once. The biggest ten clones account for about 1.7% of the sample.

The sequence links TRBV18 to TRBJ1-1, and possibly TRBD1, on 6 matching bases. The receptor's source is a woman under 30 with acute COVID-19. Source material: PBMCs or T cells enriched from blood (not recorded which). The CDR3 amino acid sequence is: CASSPADRNTEAFF. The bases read TGTGCCAGCTCACCCGCGGACAGGAACACTGAAGCTTTCTTT.